The 29 T cell receptor beta chains reported below all come from one sample, sequenced in a study of cytomegalovirus exposure and HLA in healthy donors. PCR used 60 Vbeta primers and 13 Jbeta primers. Libraries were prepared by immunoSEQ multiplex PCR; TCRdb keeps only in-frame clonotypes and omits some of them. The table lists 100,000 to 150,000 clones, 70% to 80% of them singletons. The specimen was PBMCs. These receptors were taken from a man aged 25-45 years in good health and CMV-seronegative.

The chain recombines TRBV4-3 with TRBJ1-1; 8 nucleotides align to TRBD1. CDR1 LGHNA and CDR2 YSLEER come from the germline V gene. This CDR3 contains 15 residues. V was clipped by 4 bases and J by 1 base; unmatched bases: 5. This chain's CDR3 is CASSLTTGENTEAFF. The CDR3 DNA sequence: TGCGCCAGCAGCCTAACGACAGGGGAGAACACTGAAGCTTTCTTT.

This clone was observed a few times. The chain has TRBV15 and TRBJ2-5, with D unresolved. V lost 0 bases to trimming and J lost 5 bases, with 13 bases between them. Germline CDR1 reads LNHNV; CDR2 reads YYDKDF (reference sequence). There are 15 residues in the CDR3. The DNA of the CDR3 is TGTGCCACCAGCAGAGATCTTGGCCCAATGGAGACCCAGTACTTC. Encoded protein: CATSRDLGPMETQYF.

The chain is built from TRBV14 and TRBJ1-1; D ambiguous. The germline gives CDR1 SGHDN, CDR2 FVKESK. V lost 5 bases to trimming and J lost 2 bases, with 3 bases between them. This CDR3 is 11 amino acids long. CDR3 in DNA: TGTGCCAGCAGCGTAAACACTGAAGCTTTCTTT. It encodes CASSVNTEAFF.

V is TRBV16 and J is TRBJ1-4; 7 nucleotides agree with TRBD1. The germline V gene encodes CDR1 KGHSY and CDR2 FQNENV. The CDR3 is 16 residues long. Germline trimming cut 4 bases from V and 8 bases from J; bases unmatched to any gene: 13. The CDR3 nucleotides are TGTGCCAGCAGCCCCGGTCCGACAGGGCGGAGAGAAAAACTGTTTTTT. Encoded protein: CASSPGPTGRREKLFF.

The chain uses TRBV7-8 and TRBJ2-5, with TRBD2 matching 12 bases. V lost 4 bases and J lost 12; bases outside the gene matches: 6. The CDR3 has 13 amino acids. From germline, CDR1 is SGHVS and CDR2 FQNEAQ. The CDR3: CASSSRTSGAEYF. The CDR3, as DNA: TGTGCCAGCAGCTCACGGACTAGCGGGGCTGAGTACTTC.

The rearrangement joins TRBV19 to TRBJ2-2, with 7 bases matching TRBD1. V lost 3 bases to trimming and J lost 5 bases; unmatched junction nucleotides: 6. The germline CDR1 and CDR2 sequences are LNHDA and SQIVND (reference sequence). The CDR3 has 15 residues. The CDR3 protein is CASSITGVETGELFF. CDR3 nucleotides: TGTGCCAGTAGTATCACAGGGGTCGAAACCGGGGAGCTGTTTTTT.

This chain joins TRBV6-1 and TRBJ1-4, with 10 bases aligning to TRBD1. This CDR3 has 12 amino acids. V shed 8 bases and J 7 bases; nucleotides not matched to a gene: 1. The germline V gene encodes CDR1 MNHNS and CDR2 SASEGT. The CDR3 DNA reads as TGTGCCAGCGACAGGGGGCGTGAAAAACTGTTTTTT. This codes for CASDRGREKLFF.

This clone was counted only a few times. V is TRBV6-1 and J is TRBJ2-5, with D maybe TRBD1 (5 bases). The CDR3 has 12 residues. CDR1 MNHNS and CDR2 SASEGT come from the germline V gene. V lost 4 bases and J lost 10, with 13 bases in between. CDR3 sequence (DNA): TGTGCCAGCAGTGCGGACACGTCGGACCAGTACTTC. Translated: CASSADTSDQYF.

The rearrangement links TRBV5-5 to TRBJ2-5, with TRBD1 as a possible D gene (5 bases). The germline V gene encodes CDR1 SGHKS and CDR2 YYEKEE (reference sequence). The CDR3 is 16 amino acids. V was clipped by 4 bases and J by 1 base, with 17 bases between them. The CDR3 DNA is TGTGCCAGCAGCACAACACTTGACAGCGCCCAAGAGACCCAGTACTTC. This encodes CASSTTLDSAQETQYF.

The CDR3 region is CASSLGAGTSHYEQYF. The CDR3 region has the DNA TGTGCCAGCAGCTTGGGGGCGGGAACCTCCCACTACGAGCAGTACTTC. This chain uses TRBV5-4 with TRBJ2-7; D might be TRBD2 (6 bases). Germline V gene data show CDR1 as SGHNT and CDR2 as YYREEE (reference sequence). The CDR3 totals 16 residues. Trimming removed 0 bases from V and 3 bases from J, with 16 bases in between.

V and J are TRBV5-1 and TRBJ1-1; tentative D call: TRBD1 (5 bases). Trimming left V 3 bases short and J 2 bases short, with 14 bases between. The germline V gene has CDR1 SGHRS and CDR2 YFSETQ. The CDR3 is 15 residues long. CDR3 region: CASSSQGLRNTEAFF. The CDR3 nucleotides read TGCGCCAGCAGCTCTCAGGGCCTCCGTAACACTGAAGCTTTCTTT.

The chain carries TRBV9 and TRBJ2-1; 7 nucleotides line up with TRBD2. J gave up 6 bases and V 4 bases, and 13 bases lay outside the gene matches. Germline lookup yields CDR1 SGDLS and CDR2 YYNGEE. The CDR3 has 16 amino acids. CDR3 residues: CASSSRSGTLPNEQFF. The CDR3 region has the DNA TGTGCCAGCAGCTCCAGAAGCGGGACTTTGCCCAATGAGCAGTTCTTC.

This clone was counted a single time. The CDR3 spells CASSFRANEGTGYTF. As DNA, the CDR3 is TGTGCCAGCAGTTTTAGGGCCAACGAGGGTACCGGCTACACCTTC. The rearrangement uses TRBV27 and TRBJ1-2; D ambiguous. CDR1 is MNHEY, CDR2 SMNVEV, per germline (reference sequence). The CDR3 has 15 amino acids. V dropped 3 bases and J dropped 8 bases, with 19 bases sitting between them.

The V call is TRBV27, the J call TRBJ2-1, with TRBD2 matching 11 bases. Trimming removed 5 bases from V and 6 bases from J; junction bases left unmatched: 12. CDR1 is MNHEY and CDR2 is SMNVEV in the germline V gene (reference sequence). The CDR3 extends over 17 amino acids. Written as DNA, the CDR3 is TGTGCCAGCAGTGTCGCCCTTGGACTAGCGGGTATCAATGAGCAGTTCTTC. This codes for CASSVALGLAGINEQFF.

CDR3 coding DNA: TGTGCCAGCAGTTCCGGGACTATGCCCGGTGAGCAGTTCTTC. Its translation: CASSSGTMPGEQFF. This chain links TRBV6-4 with TRBJ2-1, with 7 bases identical to TRBD2. The CDR3 length is 14 residues. V shed 5 bases and J 9 bases; nucleotides not matched to a gene: 10. The germline V gene encodes CDR1 MRHNA and CDR2 SNTAGT.

The gene calls are TRBV6-5 and TRBJ1-1; 10 bases match TRBD1. V shed 2 bases, J shed 4 bases, and the junction held 7 bases outside the gene matches. The germline V gene encodes CDR1 MNHEY and CDR2 SVGAGI. This CDR3 has 16 residues. As DNA, the CDR3 is TGTGCCAGCAGTTACCTCGCGACAGGGGGCCTCACTGAAGCTTTCTTT. Protein: CASSYLATGGLTEAFF.

This chain uses TRBV7-2 with TRBJ2-5; D unresolved. CDR3 length: 14 amino acids. Trimming left V 1 base short and J 0 bases short, with 6 bases between. Germline-derived CDR1 and CDR2 are SGHTA and FQGNSA. This chain's CDR3 is CASSLVSDQETQYF. In DNA, the CDR3 is TGTGCCAGCAGCTTAGTCTCGGACCAAGAGACCCAGTACTTC.

The rearrangement links TRBV6-5 to TRBJ1-3; 8 bases agree with TRBD1. The J segment lost 4 bases and the V segment lost 5 bases, leaving 7 bases of the junction unmatched. This CDR3 has 15 residues. CDR1 MNHEY and CDR2 SVGAGI come from the germline V gene. The CDR3 protein is CASSKRTGTGNTIYF. DNA for the CDR3: TGTGCCAGCAGTAAGAGGACAGGGACCGGAAACACCATATATTTT.

This rearrangement joins TRBV28 to TRBJ1-5; maybe TRBD1 (5 bases). Trimming pared 7 bases from V and 4 bases from J, leaving 11 bases between. The CDR3 loop spans 13 amino acids. Germline V CDR1 and CDR2: MDHEN, SYDVKM. CDR3: CASIAQGNQPQHF. CDR3 nucleotides: TGTGCCAGCATCGCGCAGGGAAATCAGCCCCAGCATTTT.

The rearrangement uses TRBV18 and TRBJ2-5; D is possibly TRBD1 (5 bases). This CDR3 contains 15 residues. V lost 2 bases and J 5 bases, leaving 15 bases between the germline ends. Germline lookup yields CDR1 KGHSH and CDR2 LQKENI. The CDR3 coding sequence is TGTGCCAGCTCACCAAATACAGGATCGTGGGAGACCCAGTACTTC. It is translated as CASSPNTGSWETQYF.

To note about this clone: The sample holds other DNA sequences that translate to the same CDR3. This chain uses TRBV18 with TRBJ2-6; possible D gene TRBD1, 6 bases. CDR1 is KGHSH, CDR2 LQKENI, per germline. V gave up 1 base and J gave up 2 bases, with 6 bases separating them. The CDR3 is made up of 15 amino acids. The DNA of the CDR3 is TGTGCCAGCTCACCACAGGGGGCTGGGGCCAACGTCCTGACTTTC. Its protein is CASSPQGAGANVLTF.

V and J are TRBV9 and TRBJ1-2, with TRBD1 matching over 8 bases. Germline CDR1 and CDR2: SGDLS and YYNGEE. The CDR3 totals 18 residues. V dropped 1 base and J dropped 2; count of bases not matched to a gene: 13. The CDR3 loop reads CASSVFISGTGNNYGYTF. CDR3 in DNA: TGTGCCAGCAGCGTATTTATTTCCGGGACAGGAAACAACTATGGCTACACCTTC.

The DNA for the CDR3 is TGCAGCGTTGATTGGGCAGGGAGGACCTATGGCTACACCTTC. Translation: CSVDWAGRTYGYTF. The J gene is TRBJ1-2, the V gene TRBV29-1; tentative D call: TRBD1 (5 bases). Germline values: CDR1 SQVTM, CDR2 ANQGSEA. CDR3 length: 14 amino acids. The ends were cut back, 3 bases at V and 4 bases at J, with 15 bases in the middle.

The V call is TRBV28, the J call TRBJ1-4, with D possibly TRBD1 on 6 matching bases. Germline CDR1 reads MDHEN; CDR2 reads SYDVKM. The V gene lost 7 bases and the J gene lost 4 bases, with 10 bases spanning the gap. CDR3 length equals 13 residues. The CDR3 nucleotides are TGTGCCAGCACCGCAGGGGTTAATGAAAAACTGTTTTTT. It is translated as CASTAGVNEKLFF.

There are a few counts of this clone. The chain uses TRBV30 and TRBJ2-7; a possible D gene is TRBD1 (6 bases). With 4 bases removed from V and 2 bases from J, the gap between germline ends came to 15 bases. The CDR3 runs to 14 residues. The germline CDR1 and CDR2 sequences are GTSNPN and SVGIG (reference sequence). CDR3 coding DNA: TGTGCCTGGACCCCCGAGGGGGAAACCTACGAGCAGTACTTC. As protein: CAWTPEGETYEQYF.

This clone appeared a few times. The gene calls are TRBV7-6 and TRBJ1-1; 9 positions match TRBD1. Germline CDR1 is SGHVS and CDR2 is FNYEAQ. With V trimmed by 3 bases and J by 0 bases, 2 bases remained unmatched. CDR3 length equals 15 residues. CDR3 region: CASSLGQGLNTEAFF. The CDR3 nucleotides are TGTGCCAGCAGCTTGGGACAGGGCCTGAACACTGAAGCTTTCTTT.

The chain links TRBV5-1 to TRBJ2-5, with a weak D call TRBD2 (5 bases). Germline loops: CDR1 SGHRS, CDR2 YFSETQ. The CDR3 runs 15 residues. With 0 bases removed from V and 1 base from J, the gap between germline ends came to 10 bases. The CDR3 is CASSLEGLAQETQYF. The CDR3 DNA reads as TGCGCCAGCAGCTTGGAAGGGCTAGCCCAAGAGACCCAGTACTTC.

This chain uses TRBV19 with TRBJ1-2; TRBD1 agrees at 8 bases. The CDR3 has 14 residues. With 6 bases clipped from V and 6 bases from J, the junction kept 9 bases outside the gene matches. The V gene's germline CDR1 is LNHDA and CDR2 SQIVND (reference sequence). As DNA, the CDR3 is TGTGCCAGTAGGGCACCGGACAGGGAGAATGGCTACACCTTC. Protein sequence: CASRAPDRENGYTF. Looking up the rest from reference TRBV19 and TRBJ1-2 gives the full variable domain: DGGITQSPKYLFRKEGQNVTLSCEQNLNHDAMYWYRQDPGQGLRLIYYSQIVNDFQKGDIAEGYSVSREKKESFPLTVTSAQKNPTAFYLCASRAPDRENGYTFGSGTRLTVV.

This chain uses TRBV6-1 with TRBJ1-1; 8 bases are shared with TRBD1. The germline gives CDR1 MNHNS, CDR2 SASEGT. After removal of 7 bases from V and 5 bases from J, the junction contained 9 bases not matched to a gene. The CDR3 is 14 residues long. The CDR3 DNA sequence: TGTGCCAGCAATTACAGGGGGTCGGGAACTGAAGCTTTCTTT. Encoded protein: CASNYRGSGTEAFF.